This T cell receptor (beta chain) was captured by sequencing in a study of Graves' ophthalmopathy and Graves' hyperthyroidism. The CDR3 extends over 13 amino acids. CDR1 SGDLS and CDR2 YYNGEE come from the germline V gene. V was cut by 4 bases and J by 4 bases, with 11 bases left in between. General study findings and limits: Among expanded thyroid clonotypes above 0.001 frequency, most also occurred in blood.

About this clonotype: As yet, its antigen is unknown.

RNA served as the template for amplifying TCR beta CDR3 regions. In the first round, RT-PCR was carried out with HTBI primers, and a multiplex PCR formed the second round. TCRdb ran MiXCR on the multiplex PCR reads and lists one entry per CDR3 protein. This table has 400,000 or so distinct CDR3 sequences, about 15% appearing once. Sequencing was carried out using peripheral blood. This clonotype originated in an adult woman with stable Graves' hyperthyroidism. The chain has TRBV9 and TRBJ1-1, with D uncertain. The CDR3 protein is CASSKDPRTEAFF. The CDR3 bases are TGTGCCAGCAGCAAGGACCCTCGCACTGAAGCTTTCTTT.